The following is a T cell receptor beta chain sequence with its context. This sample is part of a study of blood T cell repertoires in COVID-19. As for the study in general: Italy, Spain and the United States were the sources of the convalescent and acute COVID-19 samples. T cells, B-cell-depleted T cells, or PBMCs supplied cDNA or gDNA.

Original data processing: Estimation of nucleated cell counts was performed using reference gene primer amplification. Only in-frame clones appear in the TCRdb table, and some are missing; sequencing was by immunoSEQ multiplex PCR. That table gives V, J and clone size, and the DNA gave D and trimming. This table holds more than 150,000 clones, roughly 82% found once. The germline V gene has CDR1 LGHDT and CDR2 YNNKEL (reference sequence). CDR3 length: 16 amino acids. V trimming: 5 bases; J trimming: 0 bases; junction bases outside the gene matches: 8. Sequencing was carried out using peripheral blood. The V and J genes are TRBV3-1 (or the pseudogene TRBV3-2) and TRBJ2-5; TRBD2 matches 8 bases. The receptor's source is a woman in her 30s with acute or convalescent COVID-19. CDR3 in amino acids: CASSITGLGYQETQYF. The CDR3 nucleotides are TGTGCCAGCAGCATTACGGGACTAGGGTACCAAGAGACCCAGTACTTC.